These 25 T cell receptor beta chains originate from one sample sequenced in a study of tumor and adjacent non-tumor tissue in lung cancer. RNA was extracted from bulk tissue without any cell sorting. The library came from three nested PCR rounds adapted from ARM-PCR protocols. TCRdb re-called the multiplex PCR reads through MiXCR, storing one row per CDR3 protein. The table has around 200,000 distinct CDR3 sequences, around 70% seen once; the top ten hold approximately 25%. What was sequenced was lung tumor tissue. The source is a man aged 55 to 69 with non-small cell lung cancer.

V and J are TRBV5-6 and TRBJ2-7; 8 bases are a match to TRBD1. V shed 1 base, J shed 5 bases, and the junction held 14 bases outside the gene matches. There are 17 residues in the CDR3. Germline CDR1 SGHDT, CDR2 YYEEEE. CDR3 in DNA: TGTGCCAGCAGCTTGCCGACCGGGACAGGAAAGGAGAACGAGCAGTACTTC. Encoded protein: CASSLPTGTGKENEQYF.

This CDR3 is CASSFDNSGTSYNEQFF. CDR3 nucleotides: TGTGCCAGCAGCTTCGATAATAGCGGGACCAGTTACAATGAGCAGTTCTTC. The rearrangement joins TRBV7-9 to TRBJ2-1; the match to TRBD2 covers 8 bases. Trimming cost V 3 bases and J 4 bases; bases outside gene matches: 11. The CDR3 sequence is 17 residues long. Germline V CDR1 and CDR2: SEHNR, FQNEAQ (reference sequence).

V is TRBV24-1 and J is TRBJ1-3; D gene uncertain. Germline CDR1 reads KGHDR; CDR2 reads SFDVKD. Trimming took off 7 bases at V and 12 bases at J, with 21 bases between the two ends. The CDR3 spans 14 residues. This chain's CDR3 is CATRKRKAGNVIYF. CDR3 coding DNA: TGTGCCACCAGAAAAAGGAAGGCGGGAAACGTCATATATTTT.

A remark on this clonotype: A single base separates this from a much larger clone, so it may be a read error. V and J are TRBV29-1 and TRBJ1-1, with 7 bases matching TRBD1. Germline CDR1 SQVTM, CDR2 ANQGSEA. The CDR3 totals 13 residues. V lost 5 bases to trimming and J lost 5 bases; unmatched junction nucleotides: 8. This CDR3 reads CSVRTGAKTEAFF. CDR3 nucleotide sequence: TGCAGCGTTCGGACAGGCGCGAAAACTGAAGCTTTCTTT.

To note about this clonotype: Without the conserved terminal phenylalanine or tryptophan, this CDR3 likely stems from a read error. It is unclear where the CDR3 begins or ends on the DNA, so no DNA is shown, and the CDR3 is as TCRdb lists it. The chain has TRBV11-2 and TRBJ1-1. The CDR3 extends over 13 residues, inclusive of both ends. Germline values: CDR1 SGHAT, CDR2 FQNNGV. The CDR3 loop reads CASSLKRNTEALY.

This clonotype was detected a few times. Possible read error: a much larger clone is one base away. V is TRBV29-1 and J is TRBJ1-2; no reliable D call. Per the germline V gene, CDR1 is SQVTM and CDR2 is ANQGSEA. This CDR3 contains 11 residues. V gave up 4 bases and J gave up 8 bases, with 11 bases separating them. CDR3 in DNA: TGCAGCGTTGTCAGCGGTGACGGCTACACCTTC. This gives the protein CSVVSGDGYTF.

This chain links TRBV12-3 or TRBV12-4 with TRBJ1-1; D not certain. The CDR3 sequence is 14 residues long. Trimming left V 4 bases short and J 5 bases short, with 14 bases between. CDR3 bases: TGTGCCAGCAGTTGGCAGAGCTTGCGAACTGAAGCTTTCTTT. Translated, it gives CASSWQSLRTEAFF.

The chain uses TRBV20-1 and TRBJ1-2; D is uncertain. The germline V gene encodes CDR1 DFQATT and CDR2 SNEGSKA (reference sequence). The CDR3 sequence is 11 residues long. Trimming took 2 bases from V and 5 from J, leaving 6 bases between them. CDR3 loop: CSARREYGYTF. The CDR3 region has the DNA TGCAGTGCTAGAAGGGAGTATGGCTACACCTTC.

In regard to this clonotype: This may be a read error, as it is one base from a much larger clone. The chain is built from TRBV29-1 and TRBJ2-4; 9 bases are shared with TRBD2. CDR1 and CDR2 (germline): SQVTM, ANQGSEA. The CDR3 length is 14 residues. CDR3 nucleotides: TGCAGCGTCGCGGGGGGGCCTAACAAAAGCATTCAGTACTTC. This sequence encodes CSVAGGPNKSIQYF.

This clonotype has a single count. An end of the junction differs from the germline gene, which may be a read error. The chain employs TRBV12-3 or TRBV12-4 and TRBJ2-5; TRBD2 matches at 10 bases. This CDR3 comprises 15 residues. DNA of the CDR3: TGTGCCAGCAGCCGGAGGACTAGCGGACAAGAAACCCAGTGCTTC. The encoded protein is CASSRRTSGQETQCF.

Details on this clonotype: Since the CDR3 does not end with the conserved phenylalanine or tryptophan, this likely comes from a read error. The chain links TRBV5-6 to TRBJ2-7, with 8 positions matching TRBD1. CDR1 and CDR2 (germline): SGHDT, YYEEEE. The CDR3 totals 15 residues. This chain's CDR3 is CASSLVPGGGNEQYL. CDR3 DNA: TGTGCAAGCAGCTTGGTACCAGGGGGCGGGAACGAGCAGTACCTC.

The gene calls are TRBV20-1 and TRBJ2-7, with 9 bases matching TRBD2. This CDR3 region has 15 residues. Germline V lookup: CDR1 DFQATT, CDR2 SNEGSKA (reference sequence). J lost 0 bases, V lost 3 bases, and 6 bases had no gene match. The CDR3 coding sequence is TGCAGTGCTAGGGCGTCTAGCGGGGCCTCCTACGAGCAGTACTTC. This translates into CSARASSGASYEQYF.

The sample holds a few counts of this clonotype. V usage is TRBV4-1 and J usage is TRBJ2-2; D uncertain. Looked up from germline, CDR1 is MGHRA and CDR2 is YSYEKL. The V and J ends lost 1 base and 0 bases respectively, with 6 bases between them. This CDR3 is built from 15 residues. The CDR3 DNA follows: TGCGCCAGCAGCCAAGCGTATGCGAACACCGGGGAGCTGTTTTTT. This sequence encodes CASSQAYANTGELFF.

This clonotype has a count of ten or more. V usage is TRBV6-5 and J usage is TRBJ2-7; 8 bases line up with TRBD1. V was pared by 6 bases and J by 5 bases, with 9 bases of the junction left unmatched. Germline CDR1 and CDR2: MNHEY and SVGAGI. The CDR3 has 14 amino acids. The DNA for the CDR3 is TGTGCCAGCAGCCTCAGGACAGGGATGGACGAGCAGTACTTC. The encoded protein is CASSLRTGMDEQYF.

With regard to this clonotype: The conserved phenylalanine or tryptophan is not found at the CDR3 terminus, so this likely reflects a read error. It is unclear where the CDR3 begins or ends on the DNA, so no DNA is shown, and the CDR3 is as TCRdb lists it. The gene calls are TRBV20-1 and TRBJ2-7; no DNA check was done on the table's D call, TRBD1. Germline V gives CDR1 DFQATT, CDR2 SNEGSKA (reference sequence). The CDR3 has 15 amino acids, counting both end residues. This CDR3 reads CSAAAGAVGTYEQDL.

This clonotype showed up many times. The chain recombines TRBV4-1 with TRBJ1-1; the match to TRBD1 covers 7 bases. From germline, CDR1 is MGHRA and CDR2 YSYEKL. This CDR3 is built from 15 residues. Losses at the gene ends were 2 bases for V and 1 base for J; bases not matched to a gene: 4. CDR3 DNA sequence: TGCGCCAGCAGCCAATGGACAGGTTCGAACACTGAAGCTTTCTTT. It encodes CASSQWTGSNTEAFF.

On this clonotype itself: Germline is not matched at one junction end, which may reflect a read error. This chain connects TRBV11-2 to TRBJ2-5, with 8 bases lining up with TRBD1. The CDR3 runs 15 residues. Germline V gene data show CDR1 as SGHAT and CDR2 as FQNNGV. CDR3 sequence reads: CASSQETGVQESQYF. As DNA, the CDR3 is TGTGCCAGCAGCCAGGAGACAGGGGTTCAAGAGAGCCAGTACTTC.

This clonotype was recorded many times. V is TRBV5-5 and J is TRBJ2-6, with unresolved D. This CDR3 has 17 residues. V was cut by 0 bases and J by 9 bases, with 19 bases left in between. Germline V gene sequence: CDR1 SGHKS, CDR2 YYEKEE (reference sequence). Here the CDR3 DNA reads TGTGCCAGCAGCTTGGCCCGGAATAGGGCCGGTGGCAACGTCCTGACTTTC. This translates into CASSLARNRAGGNVLTF.

The J gene is TRBJ2-7, the V gene TRBV6-5; possibly TRBD1 for D (6 bases). This CDR3 contains 12 residues. CDR1 and CDR2 from the germline V gene are MNHEY and SVGAGI. V was cut by 8 bases and J by 4 bases, with 12 bases left in between. The CDR3 nucleotides read TGTGCCAGCGGACAGATTGGATACGAGCAGTACTTC. Protein sequence: CASGQIGYEQYF.

Within the sample, this clonotype is medium-sized. J is TRBJ2-5 and V is TRBV6-5; D is ambiguous. The CDR3 spans 14 residues. Germline CDR1 is MNHEY and CDR2 is SVGAGI. The V end was cut by 0 bases, the J end by 7 bases, with 12 bases between. CDR3 nucleotides: TGTGCCAGCAGTTACTCGGGAAGGGTAGGGACCCAGTACTTC. Translation gives CASSYSGRVGTQYF.

This clonotype was seen repeatedly, ten times or more. The chain carries TRBV20-1 and TRBJ2-7; 7 nucleotides align to TRBD2. This CDR3 has 14 amino acids. Per germline, CDR1 DFQATT and CDR2 SNEGSKA (reference sequence). The V and J ends lost 2 bases and 2 bases, in that order; junction bases with no gene match: 6. The CDR3 reads CSARIGTKTYEQYF. The DNA for the CDR3 is TGCAGTGCTAGAATCGGGACTAAGACCTACGAGCAGTACTTC.

This clonotype appeared a single time. This is likely a read error, given that the CDR3 carries no conserved phenylalanine or tryptophan at its end. The limits of the CDR3 on the DNA are not certain, so only TCRdb's listed CDR3 is given. The chain links TRBV29-1 to TRBJ2-7; the table names TRBD1, a call not compared with the DNA. The germline gives CDR1 SQVTM, CDR2 ANQGSEA. The CDR3 numbers 13 amino acids, ends counted. The CDR3 sequence: CSVRPRGSLGEYY.

Note on this clonotype: The junction departs from the called germline gene at one end, perhaps through a read error. V usage is TRBV6-6 and J usage is TRBJ2-2, with D perhaps being TRBD1 or TRBD2 (5 bases each). The CDR3 loop spans 16 amino acids. Per the germline V gene, CDR1 is MNHNY and CDR2 is SVGAGI (reference sequence). The CDR3 loop is CASSQGVIIRTGEPFF. The CDR3 DNA is TGTGCCTCCTCCCAGGGAGTTATAATTCGGACCGGGGAGCCGTTTTTT.

For this clonotype: This may be a read error: a much more frequent sequence differs by one nucleotide. The rearrangement uses TRBV7-9 and TRBJ1-6; D gene uncertain. CDR1 and CDR2 from the germline V gene are SEHNR and FQNEAQ (reference sequence). The CDR3 has 15 residues. CDR3 region: CVTDVNLFNNSPLHF. In DNA form, the CDR3 reads TGTGTCACCGACGTAAACCTTTTCAATAATTCACCCCTCCACTTT.

The V call is TRBV20-1, the J call TRBJ2-1, with D possibly being TRBD2 (6 bases). Germline lookup yields CDR1 DFQATT and CDR2 SNEGSKA (reference sequence). V was cut by 3 bases and J by 12 bases, with 15 bases left in between. The CDR3 is 12 residues long. In DNA form, the CDR3 reads TGCAGTGCTAGCCTAGGAGGGGTAGGGCAGTTCTTC. Translated, it gives CSASLGGVGQFF.